This T cell receptor beta chain was captured in a study of blood T cell repertoires in COVID-19. Study details: Whether acute or convalescent, the COVID-19 samples came from the United States, Italy and Spain. PBMCs, B-cell-depleted T cells, or T cells were the source of the cDNA or gDNA that made up the material.

Source study methods: Nucleated cell number was recorded as an estimate derived from reference gene primer amplification. Profiled with immunoSEQ multiplex PCR; TCRdb holds only in-frame clones, not every one. V, J and clone size derive from that table, while D and trimming were established from the DNA sequence. This sample has roughly 110,000 clones, with 75% to 90% found just once. V lost 11 bases to trimming and J lost 0 bases, with 11 bases between them. The length of the CDR3 is 12 residues. The sample taken for sequencing was peripheral blood. The receptor was derived from an older man with acute or convalescent COVID-19. The V and J genes are TRBV12-3 or TRBV12-4 and TRBJ2-7; D gene uncertain. The CDR3 coding sequence is TGTGCCGGTAGTCCTTTCTCCTACGAGCAGTACTTC. This sequence encodes CAGSPFSYEQYF.